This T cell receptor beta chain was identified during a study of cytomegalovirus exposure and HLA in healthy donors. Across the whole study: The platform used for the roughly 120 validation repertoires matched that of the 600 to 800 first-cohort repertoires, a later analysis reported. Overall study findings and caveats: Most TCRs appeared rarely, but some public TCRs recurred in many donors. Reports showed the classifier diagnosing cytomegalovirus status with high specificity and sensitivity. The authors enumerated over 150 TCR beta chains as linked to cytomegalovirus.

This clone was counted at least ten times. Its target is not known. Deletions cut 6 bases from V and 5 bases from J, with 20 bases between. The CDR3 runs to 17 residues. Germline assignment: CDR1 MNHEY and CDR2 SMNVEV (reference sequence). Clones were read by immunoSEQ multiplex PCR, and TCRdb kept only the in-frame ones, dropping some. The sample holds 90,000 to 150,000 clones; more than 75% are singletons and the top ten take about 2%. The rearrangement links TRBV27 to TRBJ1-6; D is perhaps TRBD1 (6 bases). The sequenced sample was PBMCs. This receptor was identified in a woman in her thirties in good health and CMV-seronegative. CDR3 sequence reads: CASRLRGGGTHNSPLHF. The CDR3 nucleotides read TGTGCCAGCAGACTAAGGGGGGGCGGGACGCATAATTCACCCCTCCACTTT.